The rows below give T cell receptor beta chains drawn from one sample of a study of T-cell reconstitution after alpha-beta-depleted transplantation in children. Each CDR3 protein gets one entry after TCRdb re-called the PCR reads with MiXCR. The sample lists about 260,000 distinct CDR3 sequences; roughly 8% were seen once. The specimen comprised PBMCs, mostly from graft donor cells, sampled 180 days after TCRalphabeta/CD19-depleted stem cell transplant. The receptors shown here come from a male patient aged 5 to 17 who had a stem cell transplant for acute lymphoblastic leukemia, so the T cells may come from the graft donor. Each CDR3 is given with its conserved first and last residue. The D gene is left open where the match is weak. Where a row states a size, it is once, few, many or the class of an expanded clone; other rows omit it.

CASRGPREAFF TGTGCCAGCAGGGGACCGCGTGAAGCTTTCTTT TRBJ1-1 TRBV12-3/TRBV12-4 few -
CASSLSQIMNTEAFF TGCGCCAGCAGCTTGAGCCAAATCATGAACACTGAAGCTTTCTTT TRBJ1-1 TRBV5-1 many -
CASSYGGNQPQHF TGTGCCAGCAGTTACGGAGGGAATCAGCCCCAGCATTTT TRBJ1-5 TRBV6-5 many -
CSAPGQGREGEQFF TGCAGTGCCCCGGGACAGGGAAGGGAAGGGGAGCAGTTCTTC TRBJ2-1 TRBV20-1 many TRBD1
CSAEGLSSYNEQFF TGCAGTGCAGAAGGCCTTAGCTCCTACAATGAGCAGTTCTTC TRBJ2-1 TRBV20-1 many -
CASSARDRLGETQYF TGTGCCAGCAGCGCTAGAGACAGGCTAGGGGAGACCCAGTACTTC TRBJ2-5 TRBV7-8 many -
CASSWGDEQFF TGTGCCAGCAGTTGGGGCGATGAGCAGTTCTTC TRBJ2-1 TRBV27 many -
CASRGPDNEQFF TGTGCCTCCCGGGGCCCGGACAATGAGCAGTTCTTC TRBJ2-1 TRBV2 - -
CSARSGRGYEQYF TGCAGTGCTAGGAGCGGGAGAGGCTACGAGCAGTACTTC TRBJ2-7 TRBV20-1 - TRBD2
CASSPPSHSRERGPEAFF TGTGCCAGCAGCCCTCCGTCCCACTCACGGGAGAGGGGGCCTGAAGCTTTCTTT TRBJ1-1 TRBV4-2 many TRBD1
CASIPTGTSYGYTF TGTGCCAGCATTCCGACAGGGACGTCCTATGGCTACACCTTC TRBJ1-2 TRBV7-9 many TRBD1
CSVEEGGSGNTIYF TGCAGCGTTGAAGAAGGGGGCTCTGGAAACACCATATATTTT TRBJ1-3 TRBV29-1 many -
CASQNGTSNQPQHF TGTGCCAGCCAAAACGGGACAAGTAATCAGCCCCAGCATTTT TRBJ1-5 TRBV21-1 many -
CASSTLTRRAADEQFF TGTGCCAGCAGCACCCTGACTAGAAGGGCCGCGGATGAGCAGTTCTTC TRBJ2-1 TRBV7-8 many -
CASSFSRATGELFF TGTGCCAGCAGTTTTAGTCGGGCGACCGGGGAGCTGTTTTTT TRBJ2-2 TRBV12-3/TRBV12-4 many -
CASRPRDSRSYEQYF TGTGCCAGCAGGCCTCGGGACAGTAGATCCTACGAGCAGTACTTC TRBJ2-7 TRBV12-3/TRBV12-4 many TRBD1
CASSPRGGEETQYF TGTGCCAGCAGTCCTCGGGGGGGAGAGGAGACCCAGTACTTC TRBJ2-5 TRBV12-3/TRBV12-4 many TRBD2
CASSQGGGGTQYF TGTGCCAGCAGCCAAGGAGGGGGGGGTACGCAGTATTTT TRBJ2-3 TRBV3-1 many -
CASSIANQGAQTGYTF TGTGCCAGTAGTATAGCAAACCAGGGGGCGCAGACTGGCTACACCTTC TRBJ1-2 TRBV19 - TRBD1
CASSVGEGGEQYF TGTGCCAGCAGCGTGGGGGAAGGAGGCGAGCAGTACTTC TRBJ2-7 TRBV9 many -
CASRRGWFGTSASTDTQYF TGTGCCAGCAGGAGGGGTTGGTTTGGGACTAGCGCTAGCACAGATACGCAGTATTTT TRBJ2-3 TRBV6-4 - TRBD2
CSVAKDTLGGEQYF TGCAGCGTTGCAAAGGACACCCTTGGGGGCGAGCAGTACTTC TRBJ2-7 TRBV29-1 many -
CASSQRTYGGYEQYF TGTGCCAGCAGCCAACGGACTTACGGGGGTTACGAGCAGTACTTC TRBJ2-7 TRBV4-2 many -
CASSELGLAGPYEQYF TGCGCCAGCAGTGAGTTGGGACTAGCGGGACCCTACGAGCAGTACTTC TRBJ2-7 TRBV10-2 many TRBD2
CASSSLVGGETQYF TGCGCCAGCAGCTCCCTGGTGGGGGGAGAGACCCAGTACTTC TRBJ2-5 TRBV5-1 many -
CASSGTVNNEQFF TGTGCCAGCAGTGGTACAGTCAACAATGAGCAGTTCTTC TRBJ2-1 TRBV6-1 many -
CASSVDGGRNEKLFF TGTGCCAGCAGCGTAGACGGGGGGAGGAATGAAAAACTGTTTTTT TRBJ1-4 TRBV9 many -
CASSQGDKSSGNTIYF TGTGCCAGCAGCCAGGGGGACAAGAGCTCTGGAAACACCATATATTTT TRBJ1-3 TRBV28 many TRBD1
CATSDLVGGYTF TGTGCCACCAGTGATTTAGTGGGGGGCTACACCTTC TRBJ1-2 TRBV24-1 many -
CASSLWTSGSYEQYF TGTGCCAGCAGTTTATGGACTAGCGGGAGTTACGAGCAGTACTTC TRBJ2-7 TRBV28 many TRBD2
CAKPQGGGNQPQHF TGTGCCAAACCACAGGGAGGGGGCAATCAGCCCCAGCATTTT TRBJ1-5 TRBV6-2/TRBV6-3 many -
CASSSRTGGNGYTF TGTGCCAGCAGTTCTCGGACAGGGGGCAATGGCTACACCTTC TRBJ1-2 TRBV6-5 - TRBD1
CSARAWTPDTQYF TGCAGTGCTAGAGCCTGGACCCCAGATACGCAGTATTTT TRBJ2-3 TRBV20-1 many -
CASSFLPGTGYTGELFF TGTGCCAGCAGTTTTCTTCCCGGGACAGGGTACACCGGGGAGCTGTTTTTT TRBJ2-2 TRBV28 many TRBD1
CASSPAILAQETQYF TGTGCCAGCAGCCCCGCCATTTTGGCCCAAGAGACCCAGTACTTC TRBJ2-5 TRBV12-3/TRBV12-4 - -
CASRGGSGNTIYF TGTGCCAGCAGGGGCGGCTCTGGAAACACCATATATTTT TRBJ1-3 TRBV6-1 many -
CASRGQTYSGNTIYF TGTGCCAGCAGGGGGCAGACCTACTCTGGAAACACCATATATTTT TRBJ1-3 TRBV6-1 many -
CASSLTARVYNSPLHF TGTGCCAGCAGCTTAACCGCCAGGGTCTATAATTCACCCCTCCACTTT TRBJ1-6 TRBV7-2 many -
CASGNRAKSYEQYF TGTGCCAGCGGCAACAGGGCCAAATCCTACGAGCAGTACTTC TRBJ2-7 TRBV7-9 many -
CASSFPGLAVGYEQYF TGTGCCAGCAGCTTTCCGGGACTAGCGGTGGGCTACGAGCAGTACTTC TRBJ2-7 TRBV5-6 - TRBD2
CASSPARSLKGYTF TGTGCCAGCTCACCTGCCAGATCTTTGAAGGGCTACACCTTC TRBJ1-2 TRBV18 many -
CASTLSETGRAPYSNQPQHF TGTGCCAGCACCCTCTCTGAAACAGGGAGGGCGCCTTATAGCAATCAGCCCCAGCATTTT TRBJ1-5 TRBV27 - -